This T cell receptor beta chain derives from a study of beta chain features in type 1 diabetes. Study conclusions and caveats: There was no resolution here of whether HLA type influences TCRB rearrangement. For Type 1 diabetes patients, all four CD4+ subsets carried TCRB CDR3s that were moderately but significantly shorter.

The investigators reverse transcribed all of the isolated RNA, so they sequenced expressed TCRB transcripts. The assay was immunoSEQ multiplex PCR, and TCRdb's table has in-frame clones only and misses some. The table shows approximately 260,000 clones, with 20% to 25% occurring only once. The single heparinised draw taken from each donor contained roughly 100 mL of blood on average. CDR1 and CDR2 (germline): SGHRS, YFSETQ. Trimming removed 4 bases from V and 3 bases from J; junction bases left unmatched: 13. The CDR3 has 18 amino acids. This clone was found a few times. What it binds is not known. The sequence was obtained from a woman in her twenties or thirties with type 1 diabetes. The sample comprised naive CD4+ T cells from blood. The chain couples TRBV5-1 to TRBJ1-5; 10 positions agree with TRBD1. CDR3 amino acids: CASSPAPGQGQLNQPQHF. CDR3 DNA sequence: TGCGCCAGCAGCCCAGCTCCGGGACAGGGGCAACTCAATCAGCCCCAGCATTTT.